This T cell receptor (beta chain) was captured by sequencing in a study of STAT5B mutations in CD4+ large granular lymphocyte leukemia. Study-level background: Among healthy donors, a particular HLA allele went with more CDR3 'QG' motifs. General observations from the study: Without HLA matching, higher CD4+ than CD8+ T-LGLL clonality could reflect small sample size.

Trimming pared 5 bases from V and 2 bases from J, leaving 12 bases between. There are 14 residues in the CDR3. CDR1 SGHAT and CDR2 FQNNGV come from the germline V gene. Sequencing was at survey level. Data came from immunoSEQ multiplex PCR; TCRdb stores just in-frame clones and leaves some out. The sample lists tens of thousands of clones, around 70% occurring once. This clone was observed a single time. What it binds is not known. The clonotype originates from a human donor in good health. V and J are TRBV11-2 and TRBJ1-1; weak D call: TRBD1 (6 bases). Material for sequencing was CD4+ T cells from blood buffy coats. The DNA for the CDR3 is TGTGCCAGCAGCCAGACAGGATCTAACACTGAAGCTTTCTTT. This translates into CASSQTGSNTEAFF.